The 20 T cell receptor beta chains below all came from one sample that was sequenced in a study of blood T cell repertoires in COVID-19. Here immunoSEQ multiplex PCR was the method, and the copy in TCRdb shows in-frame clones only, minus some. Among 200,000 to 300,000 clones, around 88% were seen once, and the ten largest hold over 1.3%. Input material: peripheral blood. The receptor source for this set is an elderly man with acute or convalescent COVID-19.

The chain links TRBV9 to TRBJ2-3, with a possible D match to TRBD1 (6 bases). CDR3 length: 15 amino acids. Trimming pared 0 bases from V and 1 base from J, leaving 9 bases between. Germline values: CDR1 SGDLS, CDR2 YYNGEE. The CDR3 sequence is CASSVVRTGTDTQYF. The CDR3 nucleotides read TGTGCCAGCAGCGTAGTTCGGACAGGCACAGATACGCAGTATTTT.

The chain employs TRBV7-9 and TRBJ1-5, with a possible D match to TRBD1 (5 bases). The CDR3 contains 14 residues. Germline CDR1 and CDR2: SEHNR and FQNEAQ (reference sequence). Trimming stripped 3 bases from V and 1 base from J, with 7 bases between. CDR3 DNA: TGTGCCAGCAGCTTTGACAGCAGCAATCAGCCCCAGCATTTT. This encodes CASSFDSSNQPQHF. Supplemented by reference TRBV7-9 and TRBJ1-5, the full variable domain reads DTGVSQNPRHKITKRGQNVTFRCDPISEHNRLYWYRQTLGQGPEFLTYFQNEAQLEKSRLLSDRFSAERPKGSFSTLEIQRTEQGDSAMYLCASSFDSSNQPQHFGDGTRLSIL.

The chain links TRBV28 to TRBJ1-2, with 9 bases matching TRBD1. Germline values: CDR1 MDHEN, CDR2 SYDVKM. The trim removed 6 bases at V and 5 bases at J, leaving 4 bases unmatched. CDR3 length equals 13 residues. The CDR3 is CASRIQGAYGYTF. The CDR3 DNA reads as TGTGCCAGCAGGATACAGGGGGCGTATGGCTACACCTTC.

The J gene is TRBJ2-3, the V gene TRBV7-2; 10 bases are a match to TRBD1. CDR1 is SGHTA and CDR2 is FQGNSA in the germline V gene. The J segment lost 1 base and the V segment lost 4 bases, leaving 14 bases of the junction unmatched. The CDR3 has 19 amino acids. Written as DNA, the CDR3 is TGTGCCAGCAGCTGGACCCGGACAGGGGGAAGTGGAGGCACAGATACGCAGTATTTT. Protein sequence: CASSWTRTGGSGGTDTQYF.

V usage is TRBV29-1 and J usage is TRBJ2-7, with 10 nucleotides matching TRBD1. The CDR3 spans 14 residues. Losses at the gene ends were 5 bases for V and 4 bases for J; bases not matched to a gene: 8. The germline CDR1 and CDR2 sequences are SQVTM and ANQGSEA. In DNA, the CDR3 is TGCAGCGTTATCGAGACAGGGGGCGTTTACGAGCAGTACTTC. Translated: CSVIETGGVYEQYF.

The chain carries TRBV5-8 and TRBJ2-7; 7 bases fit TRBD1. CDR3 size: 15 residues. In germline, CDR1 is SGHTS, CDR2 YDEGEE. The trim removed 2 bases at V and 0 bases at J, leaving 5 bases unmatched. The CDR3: CASSFSGTVSYEQYF. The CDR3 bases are TGTGCCAGCAGCTTCTCCGGGACAGTCTCCTACGAGCAGTACTTC.

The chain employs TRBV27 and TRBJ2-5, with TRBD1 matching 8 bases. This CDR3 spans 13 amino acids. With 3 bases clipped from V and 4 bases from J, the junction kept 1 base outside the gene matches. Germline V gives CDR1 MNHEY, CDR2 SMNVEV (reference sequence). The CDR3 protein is CASSFRGRETQYF. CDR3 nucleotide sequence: TGTGCCAGCAGTTTCAGGGGGCGAGAGACCCAGTACTTC.

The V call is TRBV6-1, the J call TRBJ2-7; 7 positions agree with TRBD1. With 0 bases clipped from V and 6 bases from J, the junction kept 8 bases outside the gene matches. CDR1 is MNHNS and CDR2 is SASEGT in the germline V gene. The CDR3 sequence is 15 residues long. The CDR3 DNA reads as TGTGCCAGCAGTGAAGCGCGGGTTTCAGGGGGCGAGCAGTACTTC. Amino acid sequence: CASSEARVSGGEQYF.

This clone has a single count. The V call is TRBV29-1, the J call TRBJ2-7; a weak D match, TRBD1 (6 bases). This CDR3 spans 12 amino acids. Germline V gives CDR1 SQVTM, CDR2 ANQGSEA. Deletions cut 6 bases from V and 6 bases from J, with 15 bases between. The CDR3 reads CSVIRTESEQYF. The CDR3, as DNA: TGCAGCGTCATTAGGACAGAGAGCGAGCAGTACTTC.

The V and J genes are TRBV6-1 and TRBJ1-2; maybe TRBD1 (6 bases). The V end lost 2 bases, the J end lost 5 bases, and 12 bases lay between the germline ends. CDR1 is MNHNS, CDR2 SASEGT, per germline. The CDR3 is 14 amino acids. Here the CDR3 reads CASSELSGVYGYTF. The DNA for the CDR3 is TGTGCCAGCAGTGAACTGTCAGGGGTATATGGCTACACCTTC.

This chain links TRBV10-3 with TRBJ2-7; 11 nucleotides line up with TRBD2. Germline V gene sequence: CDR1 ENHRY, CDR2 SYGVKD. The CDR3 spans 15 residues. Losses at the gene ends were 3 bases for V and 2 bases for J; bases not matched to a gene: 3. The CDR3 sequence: CAISDGTSGAYEQYF. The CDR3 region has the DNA TGTGCCATCAGTGATGGGACTAGCGGAGCCTACGAGCAGTACTTC.

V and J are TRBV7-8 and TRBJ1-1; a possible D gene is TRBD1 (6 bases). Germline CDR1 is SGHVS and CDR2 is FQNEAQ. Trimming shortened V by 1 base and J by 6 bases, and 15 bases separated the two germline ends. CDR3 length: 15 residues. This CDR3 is CASSLEGGGWAEAFF. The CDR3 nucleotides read TGTGCCAGCAGCTTAGAAGGGGGTGGGTGGGCTGAAGCTTTCTTT.

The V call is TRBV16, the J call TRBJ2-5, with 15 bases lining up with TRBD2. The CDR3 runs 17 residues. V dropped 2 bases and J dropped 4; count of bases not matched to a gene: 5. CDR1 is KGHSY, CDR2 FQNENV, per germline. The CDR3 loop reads CASSQEGLAGGGETQYF. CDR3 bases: TGTGCCAGCAGCCAAGAGGGACTAGCGGGAGGAGGAGAGACCCAGTACTTC.

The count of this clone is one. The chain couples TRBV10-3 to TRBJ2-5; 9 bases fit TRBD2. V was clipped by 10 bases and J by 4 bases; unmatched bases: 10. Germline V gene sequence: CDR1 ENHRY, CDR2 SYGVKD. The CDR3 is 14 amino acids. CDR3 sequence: CASRASGGLETQYF. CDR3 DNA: TGTGCCAGCCGCGCAAGCGGGGGGCTAGAGACCCAGTACTTC.

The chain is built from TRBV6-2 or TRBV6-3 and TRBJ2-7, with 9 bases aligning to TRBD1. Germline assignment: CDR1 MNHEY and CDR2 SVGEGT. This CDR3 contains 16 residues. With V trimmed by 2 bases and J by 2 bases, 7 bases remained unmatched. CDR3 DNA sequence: TGTGCCAGCAGTTACCCGGACAGGGGCTCTCCCTACGAGCAGTACTTC. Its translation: CASSYPDRGSPYEQYF.

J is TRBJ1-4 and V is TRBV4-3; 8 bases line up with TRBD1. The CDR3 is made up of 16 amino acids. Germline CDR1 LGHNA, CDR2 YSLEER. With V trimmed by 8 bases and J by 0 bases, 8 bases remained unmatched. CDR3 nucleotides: TGCGCCAGCGCCGCGGACAGGGCAGCAACTAATGAAAAACTGTTTTTT. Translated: CASAADRAATNEKLFF.

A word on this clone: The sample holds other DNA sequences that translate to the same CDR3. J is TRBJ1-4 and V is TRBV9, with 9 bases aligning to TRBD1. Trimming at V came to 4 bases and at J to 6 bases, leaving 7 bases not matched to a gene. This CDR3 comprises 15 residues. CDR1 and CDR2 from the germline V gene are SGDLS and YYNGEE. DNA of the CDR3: TGTGCCAGCAGCCCCCCTGGACAGGGGTATGAAAAACTGTTTTTT. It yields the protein CASSPPGQGYEKLFF.

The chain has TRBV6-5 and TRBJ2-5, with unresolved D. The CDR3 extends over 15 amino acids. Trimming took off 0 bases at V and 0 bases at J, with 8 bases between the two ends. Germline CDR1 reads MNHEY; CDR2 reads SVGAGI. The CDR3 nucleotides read TGTGCCAGCAGTTACTCGAGGAGCGACCAAGAGACCCAGTACTTC. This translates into CASSYSRSDQETQYF.

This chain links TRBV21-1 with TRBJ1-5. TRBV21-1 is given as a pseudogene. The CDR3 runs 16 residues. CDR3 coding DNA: TGTGCCAGCAGCCTTCGGGGGGGGGCGGCGGGTCAGCCCCAGCATTTT. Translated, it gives CASSLRGGAAGQPQHF.

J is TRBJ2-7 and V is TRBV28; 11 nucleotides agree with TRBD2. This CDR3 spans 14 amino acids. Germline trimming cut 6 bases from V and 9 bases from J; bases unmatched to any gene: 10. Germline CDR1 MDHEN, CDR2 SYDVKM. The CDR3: CASSPGLAERVQYF. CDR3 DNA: TGTGCCAGCAGCCCGGGACTAGCGGAGCGGGTGCAGTACTTC.